This T cell receptor beta chain was identified in a study of beta chain features in type 1 diabetes (dated by TCRdb to the late 2010s). Concerning the study at large: Mean age, gender distribution, total cell number and subset yield were not different between patients and healthy donors. A total of roughly 100 million sorted cells were examined across all samples, and the number of cells per subset was strongly correlated with RNA yield. In the study, TCRB repertoires of sorted circulating CD4+ T cell subsets from recently diagnosed type 1 diabetes patients were compared with those of matched healthy donors. Naive and central memory subsets were obtained from all 28 donors, but regulatory and stem cell-like memory subsets were isolated from only 8 patients and roughly eight healthy donors.

A single peripheral blood draw of around 120 mL on average was collected from each donor into heparinised tubes. A BD FACSAria II was used to sort naive, central memory, regulatory and stem cell-like memory CD4+ T cells with a panel that included CD45RO, CCR7, CD25, CD127, CD95 and CD27. Purity was above 98% for every sorted population. PBMCs were isolated immediately by Lymphoprep density gradient centrifugation and stained directly without culture. So that batch effects would be minimized, each experiment stained and sorted samples in pairs, pairing one healthy donor with one patient. Of note for this clone: Its antigen has not been determined. No per-base quality is available; no much larger clone lies one base away.

The entire amount of isolated RNA was reverse transcribed using the High Capacity cDNA Reverse Transcription Kit, so the sequenced TCRB transcripts were expressed ones. Naive, central memory and regulatory T cell samples underwent deep immunoSEQ sequencing, averaging approximately 3.3 million total reads per sample. Sorted cells were lysed in RLT buffer and RNA was extracted with DNase-treated RNeasy Micro or Mini kits, depending on cell number. To prevent cross-contamination, every cell subset was processed on its own, while patient and healthy donor samples were processed together. Using the immunoSEQ multiplex PCR, TCRB sequences were amplified from cDNA into 87-bp fragments spanning the CDR3 region. The amplicons were sequenced using the Illumina HiSeq platform. As for how the authors treated the data: PCR bias was corrected computationally using synthetic template baselines, and reads within Hamming distance 2 were collapsed, with unmergeable singletons discarded. Reads were aligned against IMGT to assign V, D and J genes, CDR3 length and insertions or deletions at six rearrangement sites. Within each subset, clonotype counts were normalized to sorted cell number, after which true diversity and Gini coefficients were computed with the tcR R package. Repertoire sharing was quantified using the overlap coefficient calculated on TCRB nucleotide sequences. TCRdb limited this immuneACCESS table to in-frame rearrangements with V and J called. A share of clones is missing; checked studies link under half to unresolved V genes, and the rest is unexplained. V and J calls plus clone size are reproduced from that table; the DNA served to infer D and trimming. Recorded for this sample are more than 150,000 clones; around an eighth of them occurred a single time. The top ten clonotypes cover 0.62% of the sample.

The full study reports these points: PCR may preferentially amplify shorter templates, but because patient and control samples were amplified and corrected together, any resulting skew would affect both groups equally. Sequencing cDNA rather than genomic DNA could over-represent highly expressing activated cells, although activation and CD3 levels did not differ between groups. A moderate but significant shortening of TCRB CDR3 length was observed in type 1 diabetes patients in all four CD4+ subsets. Because the HLA sub-analyses included only small numbers of individuals, any influence of HLA type on TCRB rearrangement was left unresolved. Patients with type 1 diabetes made fewer insertions and deleted more nucleotides at VDJ recombination sites, implying thymic rearrangement abnormalities. Naive, central memory and regulatory TCRB repertoires appeared more similar among patients than among healthy donors.

From the cysteine through the phenylalanine, the CDR3 covers 13 amino acids. This entry keeps only the CDR3 DNA: 39 bases, framed from base 1. Via the germline V gene, CDR1 is SGDLS and CDR2 YYNGEE. The junction carries 12 bases between V and J, which are trimmed by 7 bases and 5 bases respectively. Recombination joined TRBV9 with TRBJ2-2, with no D gene named confidently. Sequencing used central memory CD4+ T cells from blood. This TCR came from a woman between 18 and 29 years old in good health. CDR3 loop: CASASNPTGELFF. The sequence in DNA is TGTGCCAGCGCGTCCAACCCGACCGGGGAGCTGTTTTTT. The full variable domain, completed from the reference TRBV9 and TRBJ2-2 proteins outside the CDR3, reads DSGVTQTPKHLITATGQRVTLRCSPRSGDLSVYWYQQSLDQGLQFLIQYYNGEERAKGNILERFSAQQFPDLHSELNLSSLELGDSALYFCASASNPTGELFFGEGSRLTVL.